This is a list of T cell receptor beta chains from one sample in a study of cytomegalovirus exposure and HLA in healthy donors. TCRdb keeps only in-frame clones here, not all; method: immunoSEQ multiplex PCR. The data hold tens of thousands of clones, with 55% to 70% observed a single time. Sequenced material: PBMCs. The receptors here all came from a boy between 10 and 17 years old in good health and CMV-seropositive. The CDR3 runs from the conserved cysteine through the conserved F or W. The D gene is left open where the match is weak. Expanded clones are given a class, and other clones once, few, many or no size at all.

V	length	size	J	D	DNA	CDR3
TRBV9	14	few	TRBJ2-3	.	TGTGCCAGCAGCGTTGACACAGGGACAGATACGCAGTATTTT	CASSVDTGTDTQYF
TRBV6-5	14	.	TRBJ2-7	TRBD1	TGTGCCAGCAGTTACACGACAGGGGTTCACGAGCAGTACTTC	CASSYTTGVHEQYF
TRBV11-2	15	.	TRBJ2-7	.	TGTGCCAGCAGCTTGTTGGACAGTACCTCCTACGAGCAGTACTTC	CASSLLDSTSYEQYF
TRBV29-1	12	.	TRBJ1-1	TRBD1	TGCAGCGTTGGACAGGGGAACACTGAAGCTTTCTTT	CSVGQGNTEAFF
TRBV6-6	12	.	TRBJ2-1	.	TGTGCCAGCAGTATAAGCGGCAATGAGCAGTTCTTC	CASSISGNEQFF
TRBV25-1	12	.	TRBJ1-2	.	TGTGCCAGCAGTGAACAGGGGTATGGCTACACCTTC	CASSEQGYGYTF
TRBV7-2	14	.	TRBJ2-3	.	TGTGCCAGCAGCTTCGTGAAAGGGGCCGATACGCAGTATTTT	CASSFVKGADTQYF
TRBV25-1	16	.	TRBJ1-2	TRBD1	TGTGCCAGCAGTGGAACTGCCGGGACAGGTTGGGTTGGCTACACCTTC	CASSGTAGTGWVGYTF
TRBV19	11	.	TRBJ1-1	.	TGTGCCAGTAGTATTCGGTGTGAAGCTTTCTTT	CASSIRCEAFF
TRBV4-1	16	.	TRBJ2-7	.	TGCGCCAGCAGCCAAAAAACAGCACTGATCACCTACGAGCAGTACTTC	CASSQKTALITYEQYF
TRBV9	14	.	TRBJ1-1	TRBD1	TGTGCCAGCAGCGGAGGGGGCAAGTCCGCTGAAGCTTTCTTT	CASSGGGKSAEAFF
TRBV15	16	few	TRBJ2-5	.	TGTGCCACCAGCACCCCCAGTGGGGGGTTTCGAGAGACCCAGTACTTC	CATSTPSGGFRETQYF
TRBV19	14	.	TRBJ1-5	.	TGTGCCAGTAGTATGCAGGGGACATTCCCGCCCCAGCATTTT	CASSMQGTFPPQHF
TRBV4-2	16	.	TRBJ1-2	TRBD1	TGTGCCAGCAGCCCAAGGACAGGGCTTACCTCTTATGGCTACACCTTC	CASSPRTGLTSYGYTF
TRBV15	14	once	TRBJ2-3	.	TGTGCCACCAGCAGAGTTGCGGGGTCGGGTACGCAGTATTTT	CATSRVAGSGTQYF
TRBV9	16	.	TRBJ2-3	TRBD1	TGTGCCAGCAGCGCTGGGAACAGGGGCCCCCCAGATACGCAGTATTTT	CASSAGNRGPPDTQYF
TRBV2	15	.	TRBJ1-1	TRBD1	TGTGCCAGCAGCCCCCAACAGGGGGCGCACACTGAAGCTTTCTTT	CASSPQQGAHTEAFF
TRBV10-1	14	.	TRBJ2-7	TRBD2	TGCGCCAGCAGTGAGGCTAGCGGAGCCTACGAGCAGTACTTC	CASSEASGAYEQYF